This T cell receptor (beta chain) was captured by sequencing in a study of lymphopenia after photon versus proton radiotherapy. Study-level results: After lymphocyte nadir, photon-treated repertoires showed oligoclonal expansion, especially CD8+ Temra. A bigger post-nadir fall in TCR diversity correlated inversely with survival time in deceased patients. Better survival with proton therapy was suggested as possible, not demonstrated. Proton therapy kept repertoires fairly stable, unlike photons, which gained effector/memory cells.

V dropped 5 bases and J dropped 4 bases, with 11 bases sitting between them. There are 13 residues in the CDR3. Germline V gene data show CDR1 as SNHLY and CDR2 as FYNNEI. A note on this clone: Its target is unknown.

Method: immunoSEQ multiplex PCR; TCRdb's copy keeps in-frame clones and lacks some. The sample holds 50,000 to 65,000 clones, approximately 90% seen once. This specimen consisted of peripheral blood, obtained from a patient treated with proton-based radiotherapy. The clonotype was recovered from a man at least 80 years old with esophageal cancer. The chain is built from TRBV2 and TRBJ1-1, with D tentatively TRBD1 (5 bases). In nucleotides, the CDR3 is TGTGCCAGCAGTACCAGGGAGGGCACTGAAGCTTTCTTT. Translated: CASSTREGTEAFF.